One and the same sample provided the 24 T cell receptor beta chains below, sequenced in a study of identical twins. TCRdb redid the calling of the 5' RACE reads with MiXCR, one entry per CDR3 protein. The sample has under 900,000 distinct CDR3 sequences, approximately 18% seen once; the top ten hold around 12%. These data also featured in a second study, about T cells expressing NK-cell markers.

Material: PBMCs. All receptors come from a woman aged 18-29 years in good health.

The chain has TRBV7-2 and TRBJ2-1; maybe TRBD2 (6 bases). The CDR3 is 15 amino acids. The germline CDR1 and CDR2 sequences are SGHTA and FQGNSA. The ends were cut back, 0 bases at V and 8 bases at J, with 14 bases in the middle. DNA of the CDR3: TGTGCCAGCAGCTTAGCGGGCGGGGTCCCCCATGAGCAGTTCTTC. Its translation is CASSLAGGVPHEQFF. Full variable domain (rest looked up from reference TRBV7-2 and TRBJ2-1): GAGVSQSPSNKVTEKGKDVELRCDPISGHTALYWYRQSLGQGLEFLIYFQGNSAPDKSGLPSDRFSAERTGGSVSTLTIQRTQQEDSAVYLCASSLAGGVPHEQFFGPGTRLTVL.

The sample holds a few counts of this clonotype. The chain employs TRBV12-3 or TRBV12-4 and TRBJ1-2; D gene uncertain. The V end was cut by 2 bases, the J end by 4 bases, with 8 bases between. The CDR3 totals 13 residues. The CDR3 loop reads CASSLMVSYGYTF. The CDR3 nucleotides are TGTGCCAGCAGTTTAATGGTATCCTATGGCTACACCTTC.

This clonotype occurred a few times. The chain couples TRBV7-9 to TRBJ1-1; D is undetermined. The CDR3 totals 13 residues. The germline V and J ends were trimmed by 4 bases and 0 bases, with 6 bases remaining between them. Germline loops: CDR1 SEHNR, CDR2 FQNEAQ (reference sequence). The CDR3 region is CASSYEMNTEAFF. The CDR3 DNA reads TGTGCCAGCAGCTACGAAATGAACACTGAAGCTTTCTTT.

This clonotype was detected many times. This chain connects TRBV5-1 to TRBJ2-3; D not certain. Germline loops: CDR1 SGHRS, CDR2 YFSETQ. The CDR3 covers 12 residues. V was cut by 0 bases and J by 5 bases, with 4 bases left in between. CDR3: CASSLEGDTQYF. The CDR3 DNA follows: TGCGCCAGCAGCTTGGAAGGAGATACGCAGTATTTT.

In this sample, this clonotype turned up once. J is TRBJ2-3 and V is TRBV5-6; D not resolved. The ends were cut back, 3 bases at V and 8 bases at J, with 19 bases in the middle. The germline V gene encodes CDR1 SGHDT and CDR2 YYEEEE. This CDR3 is built from 15 residues. In nucleotides, the CDR3 is TGTGCCAGCAGCTCTAACCCAGGAAGATTGGGTACGCAGTATTTT. This gives the protein CASSSNPGRLGTQYF.

The table lists this clonotype with many counts. This chain joins TRBV5-6 and TRBJ2-7; D is uncertain. Germline values: CDR1 SGHDT, CDR2 YYEEEE. V lost 3 bases, J lost 2 bases, and 12 bases lay in between. The CDR3 extends over 14 amino acids. CDR3 protein: CASSSIQAAYEQYF. In nucleotides, the CDR3 is TGTGCCAGCAGCTCAATTCAGGCTGCCTACGAGCAGTACTTC.

The chain has TRBV7-9 and TRBJ1-2, with 8 bases aligning to TRBD1. The CDR3 extends over 15 amino acids. J gave up 4 bases and V 4 bases, and 8 bases lay outside the gene matches. Germline V lookup: CDR1 SEHNR, CDR2 FQNEAQ (reference sequence). CDR3 protein: CASSSLDREGYGYTF. The CDR3 nucleotides read TGTGCCAGCAGCTCCCTGGACAGGGAAGGCTATGGCTACACCTTC.

The chain employs TRBV29-1 and TRBJ1-1, with 7 bases aligning to TRBD1. CDR1 SQVTM and CDR2 ANQGSEA come from the germline V gene. With 7 bases clipped from V and 1 base from J, the junction kept 6 bases outside the gene matches. This CDR3 is built from 13 residues. This chain's CDR3 is CSALGTANTEAFF. The CDR3 DNA follows: TGCAGCGCCCTTGGGACAGCGAACACTGAAGCTTTCTTT.

V and J are TRBV7-9 and TRBJ2-1; 7 bases align to TRBD1. CDR1 and CDR2 from the germline V gene are SEHNR and FQNEAQ (reference sequence). The CDR3 is 13 residues long. The J segment lost 7 bases and the V segment lost 9 bases, leaving 9 bases of the junction unmatched. The CDR3 DNA is TGTGCCAGTGGGGCCCGGGACAGAAATGAGCAGTTCTTC. Translating gives CASGARDRNEQFF.

V usage is TRBV20-1 and J usage is TRBJ2-2, with 7 bases fitting TRBD2. The junction had 20 bases not matched to a gene; V was cut back by 5 bases and J by 5 bases. Germline loops: CDR1 DFQATT, CDR2 SNEGSKA (reference sequence). The CDR3 totals 18 residues. The CDR3 DNA reads as TGCAGTGCTCCCAGGTCGGGAGGTCCTATGGGATCGACCGGGGAGCTGTTTTTT. It translates to CSAPRSGGPMGSTGELFF.

The chain uses TRBV4-1 and TRBJ2-1; 11 bases align to TRBD2. There are 17 residues in the CDR3. The germline gives CDR1 MGHRA, CDR2 YSYEKL. The trim removed 0 bases at V and 7 bases at J, leaving 8 bases unmatched. The CDR3 region is CASSQDSTSGSRNEQFF. CDR3 sequence (DNA): TGCGCCAGCAGCCAAGACTCCACTAGCGGGAGTCGGAATGAGCAGTTCTTC.

This clonotype showed up many times. The chain combines TRBV10-3 with TRBJ2-7; D assignment may be TRBD1 or TRBD2 (5 bases each). The CDR3 has 14 residues. Germline loops: CDR1 ENHRY, CDR2 SYGVKD. V dropped 5 bases and J dropped 6 bases, with 17 bases sitting between them. The CDR3 loop is CAISSGGGTVEQYF. The CDR3 nucleotides are TGTGCCATCAGTTCCGGTGGGGGAACGGTCGAGCAGTACTTC.

This clonotype turned up a few times. The rearrangement links TRBV29-1 to TRBJ1-1, with 7 bases lining up with TRBD1. The V gene's germline CDR1 is SQVTM and CDR2 ANQGSEA. The length of the CDR3 is 12 residues. J lost 2 bases, V lost 6 bases, and 3 bases had no gene match. This chain's CDR3 is CSVDRPNTEAFF. The CDR3 bases are TGCAGCGTGGACAGGCCCAACACTGAAGCTTTCTTT. Combining the CDR3 with reference TRBV29-1 and TRBJ1-1 gives the whole variable domain SAVISQKPSRDICQRGTSLTIQCQVDSQVTMMFWYRQQPGQSLTLIATANQGSEATYESGFVIDKFPISRPNLTFSTLTVSNMSPEDSSIYLCSVDRPNTEAFFGQGTRLTVV.

This clonotype came up a few times. The chain uses TRBV6-1 and TRBJ1-1, with D perhaps TRBD1 (5 bases). CDR1 and CDR2 (germline): MNHNS, SASEGT. The CDR3 spans 13 residues. Trimming cost V 7 bases and J 4 bases, with 13 bases left between them. CDR3 loop: CASTPSGVTEAFF. The DNA of the CDR3 is TGTGCCAGCACTCCATCGGGGGTCACTGAAGCTTTCTTT.

The V call is TRBV5-1, the J call TRBJ2-5, with TRBD2 matching over 12 bases. Germline V gene lookup returns CDR1 SGHRS and CDR2 YFSETQ. V was pared by 8 bases and J by 4 bases, with 12 bases of the junction left unmatched. The CDR3 extends over 16 amino acids. The CDR3 is CASQLRGLAGTETQYF. The CDR3 coding sequence is TGCGCCAGTCAACTACGCGGACTAGCGGGAACAGAGACCCAGTACTTC.

This clonotype was seen a handful of times. The chain carries TRBV5-1 and TRBJ2-5; TRBD2 matches 12 bases. In germline, CDR1 is SGHRS, CDR2 YFSETQ. There are 18 residues in the CDR3. V was pared by 0 bases and J by 0 bases, with 6 bases of the junction left unmatched. CDR3 in DNA: TGCGCCAGCAGCTTGGGACTAGCGGGGGCTCAGTACCAAGAGACCCAGTACTTC. Protein sequence: CASSLGLAGAQYQETQYF. Full variable domain (missing parts from reference TRBV5-1 and TRBJ2-5): KAGVTQTPRYLIKTRGQQVTLSCSPISGHRSVSWYQQTPGQGLQFLFEYFSETQRNKGNFPGRFSGRQFSNSRSEMNVSTLELGDSALYLCASSLGLAGAQYQETQYFGPGTRLLVL.

The V call is TRBV6-2 or TRBV6-3, the J call TRBJ2-5; D unresolved. The germline gives CDR1 MNHEY, CDR2 SVGEGT. The CDR3 spans 12 residues. V shed 7 bases and J shed 3 bases, with 9 bases lying between them. This CDR3 reads CASNPRKETQYF. The CDR3 DNA sequence: TGTGCCAGCAACCCGCGGAAAGAGACCCAGTACTTC.

This clonotype appeared a few times. The V gene is TRBV20-1, the J gene TRBJ1-2, with 7 bases lining up with TRBD1. CDR1 and CDR2 (germline): DFQATT, SNEGSKA (reference sequence). The CDR3 has 13 amino acids. V trimming: 0 bases; J trimming: 7 bases; junction bases outside the gene matches: 5. CDR3 DNA sequence: TGCAGTGCTAGAGACTACAGGGGACGTGGCTACACCTTC. Translating it yields CSARDYRGRGYTF.

This clonotype was recorded a few times. This chain connects TRBV2 to TRBJ1-1; D gene uncertain. Trimming stripped 0 bases from V and 2 bases from J, with 13 bases between. Per germline, CDR1 SNHLY and CDR2 FYNNEI. This CDR3 has 16 residues. DNA for the CDR3: TGTGCCAGCAGTGAAGCGGCAACGGAACAAAACACTGAAGCTTTCTTT. This translates into CASSEAATEQNTEAFF. Looking up the rest from reference TRBV2 and TRBJ1-1 gives the full variable domain: EPEVTQTPSHQVTQMGQEVILRCVPISNHLYFYWYRQILGQKVEFLVSFYNNEISEKSEIFDDQFSVERPDGSNFTLKIRSTKLEDSAMYFCASSEAATEQNTEAFFGQGTRLTVV.

The chain is built from TRBV20-1 and TRBJ2-1; 7 nucleotides align to TRBD2. Germline lookup yields CDR1 DFQATT and CDR2 SNEGSKA (reference sequence). V was clipped by 6 bases and J by 7 bases; unmatched bases: 9. This CDR3 has 13 amino acids. The CDR3 DNA reads TGCAGTGCCCGCGGCCTAGCGGCTAATGAGCAGTTCTTC. Amino acid sequence: CSARGLAANEQFF.

The V gene is TRBV7-4, the J gene TRBJ2-1; D is unresolved. V lost 1 base to trimming and J lost 0 bases, with 10 bases between them. The CDR3 has 16 amino acids. Germline V gene data show CDR1 as SGHVT and CDR2 as SQSDAQ. The CDR3 region is CASSLEASSSYNEQFF. CDR3 coding DNA: TGTGCCAGCAGCTTAGAGGCTAGTAGCTCCTACAATGAGCAGTTCTTC.

The rearrangement uses TRBV20-1 and TRBJ1-2; D ambiguous. Germline lookup yields CDR1 DFQATT and CDR2 SNEGSKA (reference sequence). The V end lost 7 bases, the J end lost 4 bases, and 16 bases lay between the germline ends. The CDR3 covers 13 residues. The CDR3 DNA reads TGCAGTGGACTAACCCCCAATGGCTATGGCTACACCTTC. Its protein product is CSGLTPNGYGYTF.

This clonotype was observed a few times. V and J are TRBV27 and TRBJ2-7; D is uncertain. CDR1 MNHEY and CDR2 SMNVEV come from the germline V gene (reference sequence). V dropped 4 bases and J dropped 6 bases, with 16 bases sitting between them. The CDR3 extends over 14 amino acids. The CDR3 coding sequence is TGTGCCAGCAGTTATAAGGCAGGCAAATTCGAGCAGTACTTC. This translates into CASSYKAGKFEQYF.

This clonotype was recorded many times. The chain carries TRBV10-3 and TRBJ2-1; TRBD1 or TRBD2 may be the D gene (5 bases each). V gave up 4 bases and J gave up 3 bases, with 10 bases separating them. The CDR3 contains 14 residues. From germline, CDR1 is ENHRY and CDR2 SYGVKD. CDR3 region: CAISAGTRYNEQFF. CDR3 nucleotide sequence: TGTGCCATCAGTGCCGGGACCCGCTACAATGAGCAGTTCTTC.